The 10 T cell receptor beta chains below were found in one sample sequenced in a study of shared clonotypes between healthy human individuals. The table came from immunoSEQ multiplex PCR; TCRdb's copy has only in-frame clones and leaves some out. The table records about a million clones, about 80% of them present only once. Specimen: memory CD4+ T cells sorted from blood. Subset meaning: CD45RA-negative fraction. The receptors here all came from a man aged 18 to 29 in good health.

V is TRBV30 and J is TRBJ1-1; 7 nucleotides align to TRBD1. V was clipped by 3 bases and J by 4 bases; unmatched bases: 5. From germline, CDR1 is GTSNPN and CDR2 SVGIG (reference sequence). This CDR3 comprises 13 residues. The CDR3 region is CAWSRQGRTEAFF. The CDR3 DNA is TGTGCCTGGAGCCGACAGGGACGCACTGAAGCTTTCTTT.

This clone was counted only a few times. This chain uses TRBV10-3 with TRBJ2-7; TRBD1 aligns across 7 bases. The germline gives CDR1 ENHRY, CDR2 SYGVKD. After removal of 4 bases from V and 3 bases from J, the junction contained 6 bases not matched to a gene. The CDR3 runs 14 residues. The CDR3 region has the DNA TGTGCCATCAGTGGGGGGACAGTGCTCTACGAGCAGTACTTC. As protein: CAISGGTVLYEQYF.

The rearrangement joins TRBV6-1 to TRBJ1-6; perhaps TRBD1 as D (5 bases). There are 16 residues in the CDR3. The V gene lost 4 bases and the J gene lost 11 bases, with 21 bases spanning the gap. Looked up from germline, CDR1 is MNHNS and CDR2 is SASEGT. The CDR3 DNA follows: TGTGCCAGCAGTGGGGCGTGGGGGACTCTCAGGGCACCCCTCCACTTT. Its translation is CASSGAWGTLRAPLHF.

The genes are TRBV7-2 and TRBJ2-5; 9 bases fit TRBD2. The assigned J gene may be wrong: the sequence end matches TRBJ2-7 better. The CDR3 loop spans 14 amino acids. Germline V gene data show CDR1 as SGHTA and CDR2 as FQGNSA. The CDR3 region is CASSHSGGDYEQYF. CDR3 DNA sequence: TGTGCCAGCAGCCATAGCGGGGGTGATTACGAGCAGTACTTC.

Points on this clone: In the same sample, other DNA sequences code for this CDR3. The genes are TRBV6-1 and TRBJ1-5, with 7 bases matching TRBD1. Germline CDR1 is MNHNS and CDR2 is SASEGT. Trimming at V came to 1 base and at J to 4 bases, leaving 1 base not matched to a gene. The CDR3 loop spans 14 amino acids. The CDR3 reads CASSEGQGNQPQHF. The CDR3 nucleotides read TGTGCCAGCAGTGAAGGACAGGGAAATCAGCCCCAGCATTTT.

This clone was picked up a small number of times. This chain uses TRBV6-1 with TRBJ2-5, with 9 positions matching TRBD2. Germline V gene sequence: CDR1 MNHNS, CDR2 SASEGT. Trimming removed 0 bases from V and 4 bases from J; junction bases left unmatched: 12. This CDR3 contains 18 residues. As DNA, the CDR3 is TGTGCCAGCAGTGAAGCGCTGTGGACTAGCGATCCCCGAGAGACCCAGTACTTC. It yields the protein CASSEALWTSDPRETQYF.

This chain connects TRBV27 to TRBJ1-2; D gene uncertain. V shed 5 bases and J shed 6 bases, with 4 bases lying between them. In germline, CDR1 is MNHEY, CDR2 SMNVEV (reference sequence). The CDR3 length is 10 residues. The CDR3 bases are TGTGCCAGCAGTGTCGATGGCTACACCTTC. Its translation is CASSVDGYTF.

J is TRBJ2-1 and V is TRBV7-9; TRBD2 agrees at 13 bases. Germline-derived CDR1 and CDR2 are SEHNR and FQNEAQ (reference sequence). The CDR3 is made up of 15 amino acids. V shed 7 bases, J shed 8 bases, and the junction held 8 bases outside the gene matches. The CDR3 sequence: CASTRGTSGTDEQFF. For the CDR3, the DNA is TGTGCCAGCACTAGGGGGACTAGCGGGACCGATGAGCAGTTCTTC.

The J gene is TRBJ1-6, the V gene TRBV6-5; no clear D. The CDR3 covers 14 residues. V lost 4 bases, J lost 4 bases, and 8 bases lay in between. The germline V gene has CDR1 MNHEY and CDR2 SVGAGI. Here the CDR3 reads CASSLGDYNSPLHF. The CDR3 bases are TGTGCCAGCAGTTTAGGAGATTATAATTCACCCCTCCACTTT.

The V and J genes are TRBV19 and TRBJ2-2; 9 bases match TRBD1. The CDR3 length is 15 residues. The germline gives CDR1 LNHDA, CDR2 SQIVND (reference sequence). J gave up 4 bases and V 6 bases, and 6 bases lay outside the gene matches. CDR3 nucleotide sequence: TGTGCCAGTAGGCCGGGACAGGGTGCCACCGGGGAGCTGTTTTTT. It specifies CASRPGQGATGELFF.